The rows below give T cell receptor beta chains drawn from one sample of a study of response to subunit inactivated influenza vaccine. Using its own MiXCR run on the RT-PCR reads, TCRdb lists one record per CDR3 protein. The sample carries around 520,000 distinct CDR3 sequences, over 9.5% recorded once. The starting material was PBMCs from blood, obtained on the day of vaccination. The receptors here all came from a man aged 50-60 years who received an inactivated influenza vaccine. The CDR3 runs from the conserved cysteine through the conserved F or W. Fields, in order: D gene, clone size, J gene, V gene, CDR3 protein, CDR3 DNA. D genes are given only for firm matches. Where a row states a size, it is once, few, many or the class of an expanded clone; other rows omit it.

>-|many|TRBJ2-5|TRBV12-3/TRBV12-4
CASSLALSVWGTQYF
TGTGCCAGCAGTTTAGCCCTTTCTGTCTGGGGGACCCAGTACTTC
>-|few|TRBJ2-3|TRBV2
CASSAISSETDTQYF
TGTGCCAGCAGTGCGATCTCGAGTGAGACAGATACGCAGTATTTT
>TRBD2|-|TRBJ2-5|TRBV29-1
CSVGEGRAQTQYF
TGCAGCGTTGGGGAGGGCAGGGCTCAGACCCAGTACTTC
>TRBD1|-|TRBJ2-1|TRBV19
CASSTGQGLVEQFF
TGTGCCAGTAGTACGGGACAGGGTCTTGTTGAGCAGTTCTTC
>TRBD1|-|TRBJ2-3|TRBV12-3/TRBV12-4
CASSVLTGQVDTQYF
TGTGCCAGCAGTGTCTTGACAGGGCAAGTAGATACGCAGTATTTT
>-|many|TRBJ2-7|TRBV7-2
CASSLVDSGTYEQYF
TGTGCCAGCAGCTTAGTCGACAGCGGTACCTACGAGCAGTACTTC
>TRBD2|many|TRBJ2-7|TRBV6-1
CASRETSGPSYEQYF
TGTGCCAGCAGAGAAACTAGCGGACCATCCTACGAGCAGTACTTC
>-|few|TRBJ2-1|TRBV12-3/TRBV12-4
CASSDLSYNEQFF
TGTGCCAGCAGCGACTTGTCCTACAATGAGCAGTTCTTC
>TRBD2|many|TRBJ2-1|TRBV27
CASSPLAGVRNNEQFF
TGTGCCAGCAGTCCTTTAGCGGGGGTGCGGAACAATGAGCAGTTCTTC
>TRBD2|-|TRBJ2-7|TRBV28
CASSFRGVGPGPYEQYF
TGTGCCAGCAGTTTTCGGGGGGTAGGGCCAGGGCCCTACGAGCAGTACTTC
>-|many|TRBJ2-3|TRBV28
CASSYPGTSLSNTQYF
TGTGCCAGCAGTTACCCCGGGACCTCTTTATCGAATACGCAGTATTTT
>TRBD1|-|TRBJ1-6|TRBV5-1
CASGLGTANSPLHF
TGCGCCAGCGGGCTAGGGACAGCCAATTCACCCCTCCACTTT
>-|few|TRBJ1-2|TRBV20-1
CSARDWQGNGYTF
TGCAGTGCTAGAGATTGGCAGGGGAATGGCTACACCTTC
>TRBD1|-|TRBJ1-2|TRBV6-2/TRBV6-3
CASSTRTGSGYGYTF
TGTGCCAGCAGTACCCGGACAGGTTCTGGCTATGGCTACACCTTC
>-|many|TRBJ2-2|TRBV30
CAWGRLRGRTGELFF
TGTGCCTGGGGACGCCTCAGGGGGAGGACCGGGGAGCTGTTTTTT
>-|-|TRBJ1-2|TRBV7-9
CASRRTETDGYTF
TGTGCCAGCAGACGGACGGAAACGGATGGCTACACCTTC
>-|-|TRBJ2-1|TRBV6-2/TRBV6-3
CASSPQGAGVSQFF
TGTGCCAGCAGTCCGCAGGGGGCGGGAGTATCGCAGTTCTTC
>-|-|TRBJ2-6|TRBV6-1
CASGRSNSGANVLTF
TGTGCCAGCGGGAGGAGTAACTCTGGGGCCAACGTCCTGACTTTC
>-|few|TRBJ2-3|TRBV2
CASSFDGDTQYF
TGTGCCAGCAGTTTTGACGGAGATACGCAGTATTTT
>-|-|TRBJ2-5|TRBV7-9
CAMGPGLSPQETQYF
TGTGCCATGGGCCCCGGGCTTAGCCCTCAAGAGACCCAGTACTTC
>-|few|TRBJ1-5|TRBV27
CASSLTPTHQPQHF
TGTGCCAGCAGTTTAACCCCCACACATCAGCCCCAGCATTTT
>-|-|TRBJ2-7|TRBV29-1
CSVDKSYEQYF
TGCAGCGTCGACAAGTCCTACGAGCAGTACTTC
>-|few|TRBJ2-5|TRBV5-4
CASSLDLEETQYF
TGTGCCAGCAGCTTGGATTTGGAAGAGACCCAGTACTTC
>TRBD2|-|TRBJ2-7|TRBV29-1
CSVEVLAGGPSSYEQYF
TGCAGCGTTGAAGTTCTCGCGGGAGGGCCAAGCTCCTACGAGCAGTACTTC
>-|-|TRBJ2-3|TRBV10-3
CAIRTGATDTQYF
TGTGCCATCAGGACAGGTGCCACAGATACGCAGTATTTT
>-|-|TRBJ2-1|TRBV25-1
CASTQIGGLSSYNEQFF
TGTGCCAGCACCCAAATTGGGGGCTTGAGCTCCTACAATGAGCAGTTCTTC
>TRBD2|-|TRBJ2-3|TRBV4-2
CASSQEWKTGTTYTDTQYF
TGTGCCAGCAGCCAAGAATGGAAAACCGGGACTACCTACACAGATACGCAGTATTTT
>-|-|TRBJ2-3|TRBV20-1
CSAKQPGGTQYF
TGCAGTGCTAAGCAGCCCGGGGGTACGCAGTATTTT
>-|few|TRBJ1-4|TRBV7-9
CASSLGAEKLFF
TGTGCCAGCAGCCTAGGGGCTGAAAAACTGTTTTTT
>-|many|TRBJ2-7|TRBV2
CASKQGSWNEQYF
TGTGCCAGCAAGCAAGGTTCGTGGAACGAGCAGTACTTC
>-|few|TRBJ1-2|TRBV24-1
CATSDGLSGTNYGYTF
TGTGCCACCAGTGACGGGCTGTCCGGGACCAACTATGGCTACACCTTC
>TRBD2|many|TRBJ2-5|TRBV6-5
CASSYGSSGQETQYF
TGTGCCAGCAGTTACGGGTCTAGCGGGCAAGAGACCCAGTACTTC
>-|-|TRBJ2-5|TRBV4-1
CASSQREQETQYF
TGCGCCAGCAGCCAAAGGGAACAAGAGACCCAGTACTTC
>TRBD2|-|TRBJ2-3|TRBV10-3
CAISESVGLADTDTQYF
TGTGCCATCAGTGAGTCGGTGGGACTAGCGGACACAGATACGCAGTATTTT
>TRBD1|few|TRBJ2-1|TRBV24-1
CATSGGTGVAYRSEQFF
TGTGCCACCAGCGGGGGGACAGGGGTCGCGTATCGGAGTGAGCAGTTCTTC
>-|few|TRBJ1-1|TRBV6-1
CASSEGWYTEAFF
TGTGCCAGCAGTGAAGGGTGGTACACTGAAGCTTTCTTT
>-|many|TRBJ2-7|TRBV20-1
CSTRRQGSYEQYF
TGCAGTACTAGGCGTCAGGGTTCCTACGAGCAGTACTTC
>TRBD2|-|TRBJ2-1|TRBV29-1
CSVNPSGRAGEQFF
TGCAGCGTCAATCCTAGCGGGAGGGCCGGGGAGCAGTTCTTC
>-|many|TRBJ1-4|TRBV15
CATSRQVGPGEKLFF
TGTGCCACCAGCCGTCAGGTGGGGCCGGGTGAAAAACTGTTTTTT
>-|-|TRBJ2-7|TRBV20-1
CSARGRGGGLLGEQYF
TGCAGTGCTAGAGGCCGCGGTGGGGGGTTGTTGGGCGAGCAGTACTTC
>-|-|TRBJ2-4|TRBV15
CATSREDRNIQYF
TGTGCCACCAGCAGAGAGGACAGAAACATTCAGTACTTC
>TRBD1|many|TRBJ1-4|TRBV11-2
CASSYGTGASNEKLFF
TGTGCCAGCAGTTATGGGACAGGGGCGTCTAATGAAAAACTGTTTTTT
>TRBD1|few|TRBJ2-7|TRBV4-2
CASSQEGQGRWYF
TGTGCCAGCAGCCAAGAGGGACAGGGAAGGTGGTACTTC
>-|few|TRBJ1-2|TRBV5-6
CASSLGEVGGYTF
TGTGCCAGCAGCTTGGGGGAGGTCGGCGGCTACACCTTC
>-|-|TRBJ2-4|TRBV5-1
CASSLELISGLAKNIQYF
TGCGCCAGCAGCTTGGAGTTGATTAGCGGACTAGCCAAAAACATTCAGTACTTC